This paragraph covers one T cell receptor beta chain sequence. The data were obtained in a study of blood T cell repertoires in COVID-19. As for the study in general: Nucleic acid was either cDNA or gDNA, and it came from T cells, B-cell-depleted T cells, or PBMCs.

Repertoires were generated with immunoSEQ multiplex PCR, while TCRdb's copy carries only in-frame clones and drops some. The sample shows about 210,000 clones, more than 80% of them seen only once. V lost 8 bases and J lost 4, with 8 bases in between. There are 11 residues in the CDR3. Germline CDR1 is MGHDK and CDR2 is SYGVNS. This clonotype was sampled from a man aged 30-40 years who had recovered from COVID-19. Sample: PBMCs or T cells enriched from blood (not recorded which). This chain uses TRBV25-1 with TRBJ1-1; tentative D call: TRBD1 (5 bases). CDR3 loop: CASRGVTEAFF. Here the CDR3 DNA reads TGTGCCAGCCGGGGGGTCACTGAAGCTTTCTTT.